One sample yielded the 24 T cell receptor beta chains listed below, sequenced in a study of blood T cell repertoires in COVID-19. Assay: immunoSEQ multiplex PCR; the TCRdb copy retains only in-frame clones and omits some. This sample carries about 180,000 clones, approximately 85% of them seen once, and the ten largest clones take more than 5%. Source material: PBMCs or T cells enriched from blood (not recorded which). The receptors derive from a man aged 35 to 55 who had recovered from COVID-19.

The rearrangement links TRBV13 to TRBJ1-4; 9 bases are a match to TRBD1. The V segment lost 6 bases and the J segment 6 bases; nucleotides outside the gene matches: 8. Germline V gene data show CDR1 as PRHDT and CDR2 as FYEKMQ (reference sequence). This CDR3 region has 15 residues. DNA of the CDR3: TGTGCCAGCAGGAGGGGGACAGGGAGTGATGAAAAACTGTTTTTT. It codes for CASRRGTGSDEKLFF.

The chain has TRBV28 and TRBJ1-5; weak D call: TRBD1 (5 bases). Germline CDR1 and CDR2: MDHEN and SYDVKM. The V gene lost 2 bases and the J gene lost 0 bases, with 8 bases spanning the gap. The CDR3 is 15 residues long. CDR3 in DNA: TGTGCCAGCAGTTTAGGGCAGGGTAGCAATCAGCCCCAGCATTTT. Its protein is CASSLGQGSNQPQHF.

The V gene is TRBV13, the J gene TRBJ1-3, with D possibly TRBD1 on 6 matching bases. This CDR3 spans 16 amino acids. Per the germline V gene, CDR1 is PRHDT and CDR2 is FYEKMQ (reference sequence). V gave up 2 bases and J gave up 4 bases, with 15 bases separating them. The chain's CDR3 is CASSLRMGAGGNTIYF. The CDR3 nucleotides are TGTGCCAGCAGCTTACGAATGGGGGCCGGAGGAAACACCATATATTTT.

In its sample, this clone was seen a few times. The chain employs TRBV27 and TRBJ1-4; D unresolved. V was clipped by 5 bases and J by 0 bases, with 7 bases between them. The CDR3 runs to 14 residues. CDR1 is MNHEY, CDR2 SMNVEV, per germline (reference sequence). Written as DNA, the CDR3 is TGTGCCAGCAGTCCTCTGTCAACTAATGAAAAACTGTTTTTT. This translates into CASSPLSTNEKLFF.

The J gene is TRBJ2-7, the V gene TRBV27, with TRBD2 identical over 12 bases. This CDR3 is 15 amino acids long. V shed 4 bases and J 4 bases; nucleotides not matched to a gene: 5. Germline loops: CDR1 MNHEY, CDR2 SMNVEV (reference sequence). The CDR3, as DNA: TGTGCCAGCAGTTCTTGGACTAGCGGGAAATACGAGCAGTACTTC. Protein: CASSSWTSGKYEQYF.

This sequence joins TRBV11-2 and TRBJ2-7; 8 bases agree with TRBD2. This CDR3 comprises 12 residues. J gave up 6 bases and V 6 bases, and 4 bases lay outside the gene matches. Germline loops: CDR1 SGHAT, CDR2 FQNNGV. CDR3 in DNA: TGTGCCAGCAGTCCGGGAGGGCGCGAGCAGTACTTC. The encoded protein is CASSPGGREQYF.

The rearrangement links TRBV28 to TRBJ2-1; TRBD2 aligns across 15 bases. CDR1 is MDHEN and CDR2 is SYDVKM in the germline V gene. The ends lost 5 bases at V and 10 bases at J; junction bases unmatched: 6. The CDR3 totals 15 residues. CDR3 nucleotides: TGTGCCAGCAGTAGGACTAGCGGGAGGGCCGGGGAGCAGTTCTTC. Translating it yields CASSRTSGRAGEQFF.

In DNA, the CDR3 is TGCGCCAGCAGCCACTCGTTAGTGGAGTATAGCAATCAGCCCCAGCATTTT. It is translated as CASSHSLVEYSNQPQHF. The chain recombines TRBV4-1 with TRBJ1-5; D is ambiguous. CDR3 length equals 17 residues. Trimming took 3 bases from V and 0 from J, leaving 15 bases between them. CDR1 is MGHRA and CDR2 is YSYEKL in the germline V gene.

This chain connects TRBV24-1 to TRBJ1-5; 8 bases are shared with TRBD1. The CDR3 is 18 residues long. Germline V gene data show CDR1 as KGHDR and CDR2 as SFDVKD. The junction had 10 bases not matched to a gene; V was cut back by 2 bases and J by 2 bases. The CDR3 protein is CATSDSGQGIERNQPQHF. CDR3 nucleotide sequence: TGTGCCACCAGTGATTCCGGACAGGGAATAGAGCGCAATCAGCCCCAGCATTTT.

This clone was seen once. The genes are TRBV6-5 and TRBJ1-2, with D maybe TRBD1 (6 bases). Germline-derived CDR1 and CDR2 are MNHEY and SVGAGI. V was clipped by 5 bases and J by 6 bases, with 10 bases between them. This CDR3 comprises 12 residues. This chain's CDR3 is CASSTGTHGYTF. The CDR3 nucleotides read TGTGCCAGCAGTACAGGGACCCATGGCTACACCTTC.

The chain carries TRBV28 and TRBJ2-4; 7 bases are shared with TRBD1. V lost 4 bases to trimming and J lost 0 bases; unmatched junction nucleotides: 3. Germline V lookup: CDR1 MDHEN, CDR2 SYDVKM. The CDR3 covers 15 residues. In DNA form, the CDR3 reads TGTGCCAGCAGTTCTAACAGGGGAGCCAAAAACATTCAGTACTTC. This codes for CASSSNRGAKNIQYF.

The V and J genes are TRBV2 and TRBJ2-1; 11 nucleotides agree with TRBD1. CDR1 SNHLY and CDR2 FYNNEI come from the germline V gene. J gave up 0 bases and V 8 bases, and 9 bases lay outside the gene matches. This CDR3 has 17 amino acids. The CDR3 reads CASEDRGHKSSYNEQFF. CDR3 sequence (DNA): TGTGCCAGCGAGGACAGGGGGCACAAGAGCTCCTACAATGAGCAGTTCTTC.

The CDR3 nucleotides read TGCAGCCCACCAAACGACAGGGGAGTGTCTATCTACGAGCAGTACTTC. This gives the protein CSPPNDRGVSIYEQYF. The genes are TRBV29-1 and TRBJ2-7, with 8 positions matching TRBD1. The CDR3 contains 16 residues. CDR1 is SQVTM, CDR2 ANQGSEA, per germline. The ends lost 8 bases at V and 3 bases at J; junction bases unmatched: 18.

This chain links TRBV6-5 with TRBJ1-2; tentative D call: TRBD1 (5 bases). This CDR3 has 11 residues. The V gene's germline CDR1 is MNHEY and CDR2 SVGAGI. The V and J ends lost 9 bases and 4 bases respectively, with 9 bases between them. CDR3 protein: CASGGTYGYTF. The CDR3 DNA reads TGTGCCAGTGGGGGGACCTATGGCTACACCTTC.

This chain's CDR3 is CASSLTQGTKNIQYF. CDR3 bases: TGTGCCAGCAGCCTAACACAGGGTACCAAAAACATTCAGTACTTC. The chain is built from TRBV6-5 and TRBJ2-4; TRBD1 is a possible D gene (6 bases). Germline V gene data show CDR1 as MNHEY and CDR2 as SVGAGI. There are 15 residues in the CDR3. Trimming left V 6 bases short and J 2 bases short, with 14 bases between.

The rearrangement uses TRBV5-1 and TRBJ2-5, with a possible D match to TRBD1 (6 bases). Per germline, CDR1 SGHRS and CDR2 YFSETQ. The V and J ends lost 7 bases and 5 bases respectively, with 27 bases between them. CDR3 size: 17 residues. The CDR3 DNA is TGCGCCAGCCGGGGCAGGAACTACAGGGATCCCGTTGAGACCCAGTACTTC. This gives the protein CASRGRNYRDPVETQYF.

This chain uses TRBV2 with TRBJ1-2; TRBD1 is a possible D gene (6 bases). Trimming shortened V by 9 bases and J by 2 bases, and 25 bases separated the two germline ends. CDR1 is SNHLY, CDR2 FYNNEI, per germline. The CDR3 has 17 amino acids. The CDR3 protein is CASLQTFRGGGNYGYTF. In DNA form, the CDR3 reads TGTGCCAGTCTTCAAACATTCAGGGGTGGGGGCAACTATGGCTACACCTTC.

The chain carries TRBV3-1 (or the pseudogene TRBV3-2) and TRBJ1-1, with 7 nucleotides matching TRBD1. Losses at the gene ends were 5 bases for V and 3 bases for J; bases not matched to a gene: 9. Per the germline V gene, CDR1 is LGHDT and CDR2 is YNNKEL (reference sequence). This CDR3 has 15 residues. DNA for the CDR3: TGTGCCAGCAGCACCCCGACAGGGCGGGACACTGAAGCTTTCTTT. Its protein is CASSTPTGRDTEAFF.

The genes are TRBV15 and TRBJ1-5; D remains unclear. Trimming left V 1 base short and J 4 bases short, with 20 bases between. From germline, CDR1 is LNHNV and CDR2 YYDKDF (reference sequence). The CDR3 has 18 amino acids. This CDR3 is CATSRGTPSKLANQPQHF. The DNA of the CDR3 is TGTGCCACCAGCAGAGGGACGCCGAGTAAACTAGCAAATCAGCCCCAGCATTTT.

This clone showed up just once. The same CDR3 also results from other DNA sequences found in this sample. The V call is TRBV29-1, the J call TRBJ1-1; possible D gene TRBD1, 6 bases. Germline V gene sequence: CDR1 SQVTM, CDR2 ANQGSEA. With 3 bases removed from V and 0 bases from J, the gap between germline ends came to 8 bases. This CDR3 spans 13 amino acids. CDR3 protein: CSVDRGLNTEAFF. The CDR3 DNA reads TGCAGCGTTGACAGGGGTTTGAACACTGAAGCTTTCTTT.

The sample holds a few counts of this clone. Because the CDR3's place on the DNA is in doubt, the DNA is left out and the CDR3 is given as listed by TCRdb. V is TRBV6-5 and J is TRBJ1-4; the table's TRBD1 call for D was not verified on the DNA. Germline V gene data show CDR1 as MNHEY and CDR2 as SVGAGI. The CDR3 is 14 residues long, ends included. This chain's CDR3 is CASSSSDSTEKLFF.

CDR3 coding DNA: TGTGCCAGCAGCCAAGAAATAGGGACACCGAACACTGAAGCTTTCTTT. Protein: CASSQEIGTPNTEAFF. The V and J genes are TRBV14 and TRBJ1-1; weak D call: TRBD1 (6 bases). V was trimmed by 0 bases and J by 1 base, leaving 12 bases between them. The germline CDR1 and CDR2 sequences are SGHDN and FVKESK. The CDR3 has 16 residues.

V gene TRBV2 combines with J gene TRBJ1-5; 8 bases line up with TRBD1. CDR3 length equals 15 residues. Germline V gene sequence: CDR1 SNHLY, CDR2 FYNNEI. V was pared by 8 bases and J by 4 bases, with 10 bases of the junction left unmatched. The chain's CDR3 is CASSGTGGENQPQHF. In DNA form, the CDR3 reads TGTGCCAGCTCTGGGACAGGAGGCGAAAATCAGCCCCAGCATTTT. The variable domain in full, with the rest retrieved from reference TRBV2 and TRBJ1-5, is EPEVTQTPSHQVTQMGQEVILRCVPISNHLYFYWYRQILGQKVEFLVSFYNNEISEKSEIFDDQFSVERPDGSNFTLKIRSTKLEDSAMYFCASSGTGGENQPQHFGDGTRLSIL.

The CDR3 here is CASTPGGSQVEKLFF. The CDR3 DNA sequence: TGTGCCAGTACCCCTGGAGGGTCCCAGGTTGAAAAACTGTTTTTT. The V call is TRBV19, the J call TRBJ1-4, with D uncertain. The CDR3 length is 15 residues. Trimming cost V 7 bases and J 7 bases, with 19 bases left between them. The germline V gene encodes CDR1 LNHDA and CDR2 SQIVND (reference sequence).